One and the same sample provided the 12 T cell receptor beta chains below, sequenced in a study of low-dose radiotherapy and immunotherapy resistance in tumors. Alpha and beta chains were covered, as first-strand cDNA relied on TRAV- and TRBV-specific primers. It was with a constant-region primer and a V-primer adapter that TCRs were amplified over roughly 18 PCR cycles. TCRdb re-analysed the reads in MiXCR, keeping a single row per CDR3 protein. The sample includes about 58,000 distinct CDR3 sequences, around 23% of them seen just once. Described time point: after trial treatment. Treatment reported: LDRT plus nivolumab, ipilimumab, low-dose cyclophosphamide and aspirin (RACIN trial). Material: PBMCs, obtained after low-dose radiotherapy plus immunotherapy. Every receptor here comes from a male donor with prostate cancer.

This clonotype came up many times. The CDR3 DNA reads as TGTGCCAGCAGCCCATCTTCCGGACTAGCGGGGGAAGAGACCCAGTACTTC. Translating it yields CASSPSSGLAGEETQYF. The chain links TRBV11-3 to TRBJ2-5; 13 bases align to TRBD2. This CDR3 has 17 residues. The germline gives CDR1 SGHNT, CDR2 YENEEA. The V segment lost 5 bases and the J segment 3 bases; nucleotides outside the gene matches: 9.

In this sample, this clonotype turned up many times. The V and J genes are TRBV7-2 and TRBJ2-4, with D perhaps matching TRBD1 or TRBD2 (6 bases each). Germline values: CDR1 SGHTA, CDR2 FQGNSA. V shed 3 bases and J shed 6 bases, with 12 bases lying between them. The CDR3 runs 14 residues. The CDR3 sequence is CASSFREDRNIQYF. In DNA, the CDR3 is TGTGCCAGCAGCTTTAGGGAGGACAGAAACATTCAGTACTTC.

At least ten counts were recorded for this clonotype. The chain links TRBV11-2 to TRBJ2-3; TRBD2 matches at 10 bases. The CDR3 is 15 residues long. V shed 6 bases and J 3 bases; nucleotides not matched to a gene: 6. Germline CDR1 and CDR2: SGHAT and FQNNGV. Here the CDR3 DNA reads TGTGCCAGCAGTCCTAGCGGGGGCGGAACAGATACGCAGTATTTT. Encoded protein: CASSPSGGGTDTQYF.

This clonotype has ten or more counts. The chain recombines TRBV2 with TRBJ2-3, with D possibly being TRBD2 (5 bases). The CDR3 spans 12 residues. Looked up from germline, CDR1 is SNHLY and CDR2 is FYNNEI. V lost 9 bases to trimming and J lost 9 bases, with 16 bases between them. CDR3 DNA sequence: TGTGCCAGGGTAACCGGGGAAGACACGCAGTATTTT. As protein: CARVTGEDTQYF.

The chain recombines TRBV5-6 with TRBJ2-3; possibly TRBD2 for D (7 bases). V lost 4 bases and J 2 bases, leaving 20 bases between the germline ends. Germline V lookup: CDR1 SGHDT, CDR2 YYEEEE. This CDR3 spans 17 amino acids. The CDR3 DNA reads TGTGCCAGCAGCCCCCAAGCCGGGGGGCCCCTCACAGATACGCAGTATTTT. Protein: CASSPQAGGPLTDTQYF.

This clonotype was counted at least ten times. The chain recombines TRBV14 with TRBJ2-1, with D maybe TRBD2 (6 bases). V dropped 4 bases and J dropped 4 bases, with 14 bases sitting between them. CDR3 length equals 15 residues. CDR1 is SGHDN, CDR2 FVKESK, per germline. CDR3 DNA: TGTGCCAGCAGCCCAACCGGGACTGGGTACAATGAGCAGTTCTTC. Protein: CASSPTGTGYNEQFF.

CDR3 DNA sequence: TGTGCCAGCAGCCGGACTAGCGGAAGGGAGCAGTTCTTC. Its protein product is CASSRTSGREQFF. The V call is TRBV6-5, the J call TRBJ2-1; TRBD2 agrees at 10 bases. Trimming removed 6 bases from V and 10 bases from J; junction bases left unmatched: 6. The germline V gene has CDR1 MNHEY and CDR2 SVGAGI. The CDR3 has 13 residues.

This clonotype has just a few counts. It may be a read error: a sequence one base away is much more abundant. V gene TRBV12-3 or TRBV12-4 combines with J gene TRBJ2-5, with 8 bases that match TRBD2. CDR3 length: 15 amino acids. The V segment lost 3 bases and the J segment 11 bases; nucleotides outside the gene matches: 14. The CDR3 DNA reads as TGTGCCAGCAGTTTTCTGGCGGGGGGCTACAATGAGCAGTACTTC. This encodes CASSFLAGGYNEQYF.

The sample holds many counts of this clonotype. The chain has TRBV21-1 and TRBJ2-4; the table's TRBD2 call for D was not verified on the DNA. TRBV21-1 is given as a pseudogene. The length of the CDR3 is 16 residues. CDR3 nucleotide sequence: TGTGCCAGCAGCAAAGAGCTCACTAGGTTAAGAAACATTCAGTACTTC. Translation gives CASSKELTRLRNIQYF.

This clonotype occurred many times. The chain combines TRBV5-1 with TRBJ2-7; a possible D gene is TRBD1 (6 bases). Germline CDR1 and CDR2: SGHRS and YFSETQ. Trimming cost V 0 bases and J 3 bases, with 10 bases left between them. There are 14 residues in the CDR3. The CDR3 DNA is TGCGCCAGCAGCTTGGGGGGGCGGCTCTACGAGCAGTACTTC. Its translation is CASSLGGRLYEQYF.

This clonotype was counted many times. This rearrangement joins TRBV28 to TRBJ2-1; D unresolved. From germline, CDR1 is MDHEN and CDR2 SYDVKM. The CDR3 totals 16 residues. Trimming cost V 5 bases and J 5 bases, with 19 bases left between them. The CDR3 DNA follows: TGTGCCAGCAGTACCCTTCAAGACCAGTGGAACAATGAGCAGTTCTTC. Amino acid sequence: CASSTLQDQWNNEQFF.

This clonotype was seen ten or more times. This chain connects TRBV6-6 to TRBJ1-6; 7 bases agree with TRBD1. This CDR3 has 15 residues. The germline V gene encodes CDR1 MNHNY and CDR2 SVGAGI (reference sequence). Trimming took 6 bases from V and 9 from J; bases not matched to a gene: 11. The CDR3, as DNA: TGTGCCAGCAGCCACCCCAGGGGGTCGGTTTCACCCCTCCACTTT. Its translation: CASSHPRGSVSPLHF.